A selection of T cell receptor beta chains follows, all from one sample in a study of shared clonotypes between healthy human individuals. Clones were read by immunoSEQ multiplex PCR, and TCRdb kept only the in-frame ones, dropping some. The sample lists over a million clones, approximately 80% occurring once. Sequencing was done on a sample of memory CD4+ T cells from PBMCs. Receptors were obtained from a man between 18 and 35 years old in good health. Some clones in this sample may be carry-over from other donors' samples. Both conserved end residues are part of each CDR3. D genes are given only for firm matches. Clone size is not always given. Where it is, it says once, few, many or a class for expanded clones.

len,v_gene,d_gene,abundance,j_gene,CDR3aa,CDR3nt
15,TRBV9,TRBD2,-,TRBJ2-1,CASSVTGGSRNEQFF,TGTGCCAGCAGCGTAACGGGGGGTTCCCGCAATGAGCAGTTCTTC
14,TRBV5-4,-,-,TRBJ2-7,CASSLAPASNEQYF,TGTGCCAGCAGCTTGGCCCCGGCTTCCAACGAGCAGTACTTC
12,TRBV29-1,TRBD1,-,TRBJ1-2,CSGGQGAEGYTF,TGCAGCGGGGGACAGGGGGCAGAGGGCTACACCTTC
15,TRBV6-1,TRBD2,-,TRBJ2-7,CASKLAGVSGVEQYF,TGTGCCAGCAAGCTAGCGGGAGTATCAGGGGTCGAGCAGTACTTC
13,TRBV5-1,-,-,TRBJ2-5,CASSLGVTETQYF,TGCGCCAGCAGCTTGGGGGTCACGGAGACCCAGTACTTC
17,TRBV4-1,TRBD2,-,TRBJ2-3,CASSQRSGRARTDTQYF,TGCGCCAGCAGCCAGAGAAGCGGGAGGGCCCGCACAGATACGCAGTATTTT
19,TRBV2,TRBD2,-,TRBJ2-3,CASSTGLAGGGGNTDTQYF,TGTGCCAGCAGTACTGGACTAGCGGGAGGAGGGGGGAACACAGATACGCAGTATTTT
13,TRBV28,-,few,TRBJ2-3,CASSLSSTDTQYF,TGTGCCAGCAGTCTAAGTAGCACAGATACGCAGTATTTT
16,TRBV4-1,TRBD1,-,TRBJ2-5,CASSRGQGAGGETQYF,TGCGCCAGCAGCCGCGGACAGGGGGCGGGTGGAGAGACCCAGTACTTC
13,TRBV11-3,-,-,TRBJ2-5,CASSSGPKETQYF,TGTGCCAGCAGCTCCGGGCCCAAAGAGACCCAGTACTTC
13,TRBV7-6,-,-,TRBJ2-5,CASSLLWQETQYF,TGTGCCAGCAGCTTATTATGGCAAGAGACCCAGTACTTC
15,TRBV6-6,-,-,TRBJ1-1,CASSYGLPMNTEAFF,TGTGCCAGCAGTTACGGACTGCCTATGAACACTGAAGCTTTCTTT
15,TRBV28,-,few,TRBJ2-3,CASSPGLAGTDTQYF,TGTGCCAGCAGTCCCGGGTTGGCGGGCACAGATACGCAGTATTTT
15,TRBV2,-,-,TRBJ1-1,CAGGRGLSPSSEAFF,TGTGCCGGCGGACGCGGACTTTCCCCATCAAGTGAAGCTTTCTTT
15,TRBV5-5,-,once,TRBJ2-3,CASSLGLASTDTQYF,TGTGCCAGCAGCTTAGGTCTAGCGAGCACAGATACGCAGTATTTT
14,TRBV30,-,-,TRBJ2-6,CAWSGGSGANVLTF,TGTGCCTGGAGTGGGGGCTCTGGGGCCAACGTCCTGACTTTC
14,TRBV6-6,-,once,TRBJ2-7,CASTKASVSYEQYF,TGTGCCAGCACCAAGGCGAGCGTCTCCTACGAGCAGTACTTC
17,TRBV28,-,-,TRBJ2-6,CASSTRTGTAGANVLTF,TGTGCCAGCAGTACCCGAACAGGGACGGCTGGGGCCAACGTCCTGACTTTC
15,TRBV5-6,-,-,TRBJ2-2,CASSLDIRNTGELFF,TGTGCCAGCAGCTTGGATATCAGAAACACCGGGGAGCTGTTTTTT
15,TRBV9,-,-,TRBJ1-1,CASSVGPPMNTEAFF,TGTGCCAGCAGCGTAGGGCCCCCGATGAACACTGAAGCTTTCTTT
15,TRBV7-8,TRBD1,-,TRBJ1-5,CASSLRDRNNQPQHF,TGTGCCAGCAGCCTAAGGGACAGAAATAATCAGCCCCAGCATTTT
15,TRBV28,TRBD1,-,TRBJ1-2,CASLRAGGSSGGYTF,TGTGCCAGCCTAAGGGCAGGGGGCAGTTCTGGCGGCTACACCTTC
15,TRBV7-9,-,once,TRBJ1-1,CASSSFYGTGTEAFF,TGTGCCAGCAGCTCATTTTACGGGACGGGCACTGAAGCTTTCTTT